These 2 T cell receptor beta chains came from one sample sequenced in a study of cytomegalovirus exposure and HLA in healthy donors (dated by TCRdb to about 2017). Receptor amplification or capture employed the immunoSEQ multiplex PCR assay. For the multiplex PCR, a mixture combining 60 forward primers for TCR Vbeta segments and 13 reverse primers for TCR Jbeta segments was used. This immuneACCESS table, as held by TCRdb, lists in-frame sequences with V and J called but not all clones. Of the missing ones, under half trace to an unresolved V gene in checked studies; the others have no known cause. This sample is represented by about 54,000 clones; around 78% of them were singletons. The ten largest clones represent 1.4% of the sample. Sequencing was carried out using PBMCs. The receptors were gathered from a female donor in good health and CMV-seronegative.

This chain links TRBV6-4 with TRBJ1-5, with unresolved D. The CDR3 sequence is 16 residues long. CDR1 MRHNA and CDR2 SNTAGT come from the germline V gene. V dropped 2 bases and J dropped 3 bases, with 14 bases sitting between them. The CDR3 protein is CASSDPVVGPNQPQHF. The CDR3 DNA sequence: TGTGCCAGCAGTGACCCTGTTGTTGGGCCCAATCAGCCCCAGCATTTT.

V usage is TRBV15 and J usage is TRBJ1-1; no firm D call. The CDR3 loop spans 12 amino acids. Per the germline V gene, CDR1 is LNHNV and CDR2 is YYDKDF (reference sequence). V was clipped by 9 bases and J by 8 bases, with 16 bases between them. As DNA, the CDR3 is TGTGCCACGAGGGCTTCGTCCCTCGAAGCTTTCTTT. It translates to CATRASSLEAFF.